The clone carrying this TCR beta chain is labeled medium-sized. Its antigen is currently unknown. This record belongs to a study of T-cell memory formation after mild COVID-19. General observations from the study: Contracting clones, day 15 to 85, had balanced CD4/CD8, and later expanders favored CD4+.

TCRdb re-called the 5' RACE reads through MiXCR, storing one row per CDR3 protein. This table has about 140,000 distinct CDR3 sequences, 11% to 15% appearing once. Deletions cut 6 bases from V and 7 bases from J, with 13 bases between. Germline lookup yields CDR1 MNHEY and CDR2 SVGAGI. The CDR3 covers 12 residues. This clonotype was sampled from an adult woman who had mild COVID-19 (a few samples of this study predate the infection). Cell type and time point are not known. This chain uses TRBV6-5 with TRBJ2-7; D perhaps matches TRBD2 (5 bases). The specimen was PBMCs or a T cell subset sorted from them (not recorded which). The CDR3: CASSPGGSEQYF. DNA for the CDR3: TGTGCCAGCAGCCCCGGCGGGTCTGAGCAGTACTTC.